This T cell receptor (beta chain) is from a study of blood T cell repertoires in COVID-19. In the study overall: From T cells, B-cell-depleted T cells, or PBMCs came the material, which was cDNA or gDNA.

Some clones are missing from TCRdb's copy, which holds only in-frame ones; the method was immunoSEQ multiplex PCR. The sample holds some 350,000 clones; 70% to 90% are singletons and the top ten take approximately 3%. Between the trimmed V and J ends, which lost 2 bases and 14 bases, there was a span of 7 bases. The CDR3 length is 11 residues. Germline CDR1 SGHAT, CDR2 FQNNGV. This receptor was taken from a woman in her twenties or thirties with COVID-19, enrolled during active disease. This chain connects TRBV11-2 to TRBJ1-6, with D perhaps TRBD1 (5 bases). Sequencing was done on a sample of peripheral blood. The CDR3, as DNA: TGTGCCAGCAGCTTACGGGGGACCCTCCACTTT. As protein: CASSLRGTLHF.